The subject of this entry is one TCR beta chain. It has no known antigen specificity. One base away there is no much larger clone; base qualities are not given. This sample stems from a study of PD-1 blockade in classical Hodgkin lymphoma (dated by TCRdb to the early 2020s). With respect to the entire study: Nivolumab dosing was 3 mg/kg intravenously every 2 weeks, continuing until either disease progression or unacceptable toxicity. The study used CyTOF and TCR beta sequencing to define a peripheral blood immune signature of response to PD-1 blockade in classical Hodgkin lymphoma. What the study reported, not specific to this receptor: Newly diagnosed patients were reported to have lower baseline TCR diversity than healthy donors, and relapsed/refractory patients were reported to have lower baseline TCR diversity still. Baseline diversity similar to that of newly diagnosed patients was observed in trial patients achieving complete response, whereas significantly lower diversity was observed in partial responders and progressors. The study was limited to a single clinical trial cohort, and causes of repertoire differences, possibly disease activity or prior therapy, remained undefined. Patients starting nivolumab less than 1 year after ASCT had lower diversity and were excluded from later analyses to avoid confounding by immune reconstitution. By C4D1, a significant rise was seen in CD4+ TCR diversity but not in CD8+ TCR diversity (p=0.0027 vs p=0.16), and the rise was most apparent among complete responders (p=0.02).

The meaning of the sample's time point label: cycle 2 day 1 (C2D1) of nivolumab. Every trial patient had relapsed following autologous stem cell transplantation, and prior brentuximab vedotin exposure was what differed among cohorts A, B and C. The trial cohort comprised some 60 patients with relapsed/refractory classical Hodgkin lymphoma whose best overall responses were complete response, partial response or progressive disease. Trial patients were treated with single-agent nivolumab in the multi-cohort phase II CheckMate 205 trial. An independent review committee assessed best overall response using the 2007 International Working Group response criteria. PBMCs from the trial were collected at three points: immediately before nivolumab initiation (C1D1), and during therapy at cycle 2 day 1 and cycle 4 day 1. After peripheral blood was drawn into 8 mL Vacutainer Cell Preparation Tubes, PBMCs were isolated by centrifugation and then cryopreserved.

The V end gives up 6 bases and the J end 1 base, leaving 15 bases in the junction not matched to a gene. There are 20 amino acids in the CDR3, from cysteine to phenylalanine inclusive. Only the CDR3 portion is preserved as DNA: 60 bases, with reading frame beginning at the first base. CDR1 LNHNV and CDR2 YYDKDF were looked up in the germline V gene (reference sequence). Genomic DNA was extracted with the Qiagen DNeasy kit from unsorted PBMCs and from negatively selected CD4+ and CD8+ fractions. TCR beta CDR3 regions were amplified by immunoSEQ multiplex PCR using primers annealing to V and J segments. A synthetic immune receptor repertoire was used to minimize amplification bias, and any residual bias was removed computationally once sequencing was done. The original pipeline was this. Custom Python scripts were used to quantify repertoire diversity as the Shannon entropy index. The unsorted, CD4+ and CD8+ repertoires were each analyzed separately, with the exception of combined analyses, where CD4+ and CD8+ sequences were merged in silico. Clonal expansion was defined as at least a 2-fold frequency increase after treatment relative to C1D1, with a pseudocount of 0.5 for undetected baseline clones. Clones with 0 or 1 copy at C1D1 were defined as singleton clones, while clones with 2 or more copies were defined as non-singleton clones. By matching protein sequences in sorted samples from the same patient, clones expanded in unsorted samples were annotated as CD4+, CD8+ or unknown. Diversity changes from C1D1 to C4D1 were tested in paired samples using Wilcoxon tests. In its TCRdb copy, this immuneACCESS table keeps in-frame sequences only and misses some clones. Where compared with another copy, unresolved V genes explain less than half of these, and the others have no known cause. V and J calls and clone size are copied from that table; D and trimming were computed from the DNA. For this sample the table gives 70,000 or so clones, of which 71% were detected only once. Of the sample, less than 9.5% falls within the top ten clones.

The chain was built from TRBV15 and TRBJ2-2; TRBD2 agrees with 12 junctional bases. The material sequenced was peripheral blood mononuclear cells (PBMCs), taken before the second cycle of nivolumab. The TCR comes from a human donor with classical Hodgkin lymphoma. The DNA sequence follows: TGTGCCACCAGTCCAGATCGTCCTAGCGGGAGGGCCGGGAACACCGGGGAGCTGTTTTTT. It codes for CATSPDRPSGRAGNTGELFF. This CDR3, with the reference TRBV15 and TRBJ2-2 proteins standing in past its ends, gives the full variable domain DAMVIQNPRYQVTQFGKPVTLSCSQTLNHNVMYWYQQKSSQAPKLLFHYYDKDFNNEADTPDNFQSRRPNTSFCFLDIRSPGLGDTAMYLCATSPDRPSGRAGNTGELFFGEGSRLTVL.